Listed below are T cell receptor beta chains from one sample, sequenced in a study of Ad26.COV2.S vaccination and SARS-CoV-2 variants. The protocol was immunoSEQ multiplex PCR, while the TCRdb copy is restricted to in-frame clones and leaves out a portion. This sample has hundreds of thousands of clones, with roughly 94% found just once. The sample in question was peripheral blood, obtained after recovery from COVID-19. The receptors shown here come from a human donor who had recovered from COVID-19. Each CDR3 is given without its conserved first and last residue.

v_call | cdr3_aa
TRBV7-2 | ASSFTAGGSTDTQY
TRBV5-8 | ASSKGLAYVQY
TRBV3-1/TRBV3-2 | ASSQRLAGGRETQY
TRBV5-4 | ASSLIEDREKLF
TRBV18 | ASSPKEGNAGAF
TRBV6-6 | ASSKTSGLSYEQY
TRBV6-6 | ASSYSEGNQPQH
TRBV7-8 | ASSLVGRRGSPLH
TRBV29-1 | SALLAGVQGRYYGYT
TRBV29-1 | SVTPGGGQETQY
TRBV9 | ASSVAPRGGYEQY
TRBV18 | ASSLTGGSSNTEAF
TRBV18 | ASSPFQEGEKLF
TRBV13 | ASSLGPGRTAADTQY
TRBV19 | ASSIEWRGTEAF
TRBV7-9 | ASSPSYEQY
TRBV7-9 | ASSLVATPNYGYT
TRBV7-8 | ASSLGVGTGNQPQH
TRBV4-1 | ATGGQGYHEQY
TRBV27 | ASSLSSDRAYGYT
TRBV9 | ASSAAGTGVIEQY
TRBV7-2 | ASSLGLAGSYEQY
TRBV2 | ASSDRDRGVPEAF
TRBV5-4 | ASSPTPGLAGRTDTQY
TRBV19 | ATRAQGFYEQY
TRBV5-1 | ASSLVRVVTYNEQF
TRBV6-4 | ASSSSGSAGNTIY
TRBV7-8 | ASSFQRGGYTDTQY
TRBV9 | ASSPGYRSSGNTIY
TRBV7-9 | ASSSDNYEQY
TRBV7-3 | ASSPLRTGNTGELF
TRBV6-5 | ASSYLGTGNYMA
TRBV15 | ATSRDQGPFSGNTIY
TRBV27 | ASSSTGNTGELF
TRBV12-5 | ASGNLAKNIQY
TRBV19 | ASSIGWGVGADTQY
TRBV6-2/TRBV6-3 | ASSYPAEAF
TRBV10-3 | AISESVGSGGARDTQY
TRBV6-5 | ASSYSGPGHGYT
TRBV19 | ASRIGTEAF
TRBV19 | ASRLQVLSTDTQY
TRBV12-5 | ASGPRGSGNTIY
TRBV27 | ASSLQGSNYGYT
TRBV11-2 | ASSLGTSEAF
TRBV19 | ASSYDRDTEAF